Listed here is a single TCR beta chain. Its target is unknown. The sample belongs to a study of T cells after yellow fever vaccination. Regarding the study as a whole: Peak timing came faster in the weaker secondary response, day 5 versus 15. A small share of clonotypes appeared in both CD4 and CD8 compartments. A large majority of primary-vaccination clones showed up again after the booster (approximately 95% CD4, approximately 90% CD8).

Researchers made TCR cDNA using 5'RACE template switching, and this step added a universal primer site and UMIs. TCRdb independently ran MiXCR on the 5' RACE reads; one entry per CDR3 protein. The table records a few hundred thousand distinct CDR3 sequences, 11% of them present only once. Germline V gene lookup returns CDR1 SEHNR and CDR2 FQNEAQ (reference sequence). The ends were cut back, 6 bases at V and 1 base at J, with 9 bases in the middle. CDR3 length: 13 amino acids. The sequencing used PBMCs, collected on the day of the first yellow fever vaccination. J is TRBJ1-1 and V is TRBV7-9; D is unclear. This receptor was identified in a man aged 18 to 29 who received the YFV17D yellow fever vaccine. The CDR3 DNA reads TGTGCCAGCAGGGGCTACAGGAACACTGAAGCTTTCTTT. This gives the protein CASRGYRNTEAFF.